This is a list of T cell receptor beta chains from one sample in a study of cytomegalovirus exposure and HLA in healthy donors. The repertoire was sequenced with immunoSEQ multiplex PCR; TCRdb's copy has only in-frame clones and lacks some. The sample contains fewer than 80,000 clones, approximately 71% of which appear only once. Sequenced material: PBMCs. These receptors were taken from a man in his fifties in good health and CMV-seropositive. Each CDR3 is given with its conserved first and last residue. The D gene is left open where the match is weak. Size tells how often a clone was seen (once, few, many) or the class of an expanded clone, and some rows leave it out.

>-|TRBV4-1|TRBJ2-7|14|-
TGCGCCAGCAGCCGACTAGGGGCACTTTACGAGCAGTACTTC
CASSRLGALYEQYF
>-|TRBV30|TRBJ2-1|14|-
TGTGCCTGGAGTGGGCTAGCGTACTACAATGAGCAGTTCTTC
CAWSGLAYYNEQFF
>TRBD2|TRBV5-1|TRBJ2-7|15|-
TGCGCCAGCAGCTTGGGGACTAGCGGGAGCTACGAGCAGTACTTC
CASSLGTSGSYEQYF
>TRBD1|TRBV18|TRBJ1-2|16|-
TGTGCCAGCTCACGTGCCGGGGGGACAGGGGACTATGGCTACACCTTC
CASSRAGGTGDYGYTF
>TRBD1|TRBV7-8|TRBJ1-1|15|-
TGTGCCAGCAGCCACGACTCCCCCAGGGGGAGTGAAGCTTTCTTT
CASSHDSPRGSEAFF
>TRBD1|TRBV10-1|TRBJ1-2|14|few
TGCGCCAGCAGCCCCGACAGGGTAAAGCATGGCTACACCTTC
CASSPDRVKHGYTF
>-|TRBV11-2|TRBJ2-7|13|-
TGTGCCAGCAGGTACGGCAGGGGCTACGAGCAGTACTTC
CASRYGRGYEQYF
>-|TRBV6-1|TRBJ1-5|15|few
TGTGCCAGCAGTGAAGGGGCAGGGCCCCATCAGCCCCAGCATTTT
CASSEGAGPHQPQHF
>TRBD1|TRBV7-9|TRBJ1-6|16|few
TGTGCCAGCAGCAGACAGGGGGCGGATAGTAATTCACCCCTCCACTTT
CASSRQGADSNSPLHF
>-|TRBV29-1|TRBJ2-7|15|once
TGCAGCGTCGTAACTTCCCCCAGCGGAGACTACGAGCAGTACTTC
CSVVTSPSGDYEQYF
>-|TRBV2|TRBJ1-5|15|few
TGTGCCAGCAGTGAAGCGCTTGGGAGGGGCCAGCCCCAGCATTTT
CASSEALGRGQPQHF
>-|TRBV30|TRBJ1-1|16|-
TGTGCCTGGAGTTTCCGGGCGACAGGTGGGAACACTGAAGCTTTCTTT
CAWSFRATGGNTEAFF
>TRBD1|TRBV5-1|TRBJ2-2|16|-
TGCGCCAGCAGCCTGGGCACAGGGGGAAACACCGGGGAGCTGTTTTTT
CASSLGTGGNTGELFF
>-|TRBV30|TRBJ1-2|10|-
TGTGCCTGGGAAGCCCGGGGCTACACCTTC
CAWEARGYTF
>TRBD1|TRBV28|TRBJ2-7|14|few
TGTGCCAGCAGTTTACGGGGACAGCGCTACGAGCAGTACTTC
CASSLRGQRYEQYF
>TRBD2|TRBV5-4|TRBJ2-1|15|once
TGTGCCAGCAGCCTACTAGCGGGGGGCCGAAATGAGCAGTTCTTC
CASSLLAGGRNEQFF
>TRBD1|TRBV30|TRBJ1-5|19|-
TGTGCCTGGCAAGCCGGCACAGGGGTATTTGGGATTAGCAATCAGCCCCAGCATTTT
CAWQAGTGVFGISNQPQHF
>-|TRBV5-6|TRBJ2-7|13|-
TGTGCCAGCAGCTTTAAGGGGCCCTACGAGCAGTACTTC
CASSFKGPYEQYF
>-|TRBV4-1|TRBJ1-6|13|once
TGCGCCAGCAGGCGACAGGATGTTTCACCCCTCCACTTT
CASRRQDVSPLHF
>-|TRBV7-6|TRBJ1-4|15|-
TGTGCCAGCAGCAGATCCGGGACACGTAATGAAAAACTGTTTTTT
CASSRSGTRNEKLFF
>-|TRBV9|TRBJ2-2|16|-
TGTGCCAGCAGCCCCCGAGGAGCGGTGAACACCGGGGAGCTGTTTTTT
CASSPRGAVNTGELFF
>-|TRBV28|TRBJ1-1|14|-
TGTGCCAGCAGTTTCCGGGTCTTGAACACTGAAGCTTTCTTT
CASSFRVLNTEAFF
>-|TRBV7-9|TRBJ1-4|15|-
TGTGCCAGCAGCTTACGGCAGGGTCGGGATGAAAAACTGTTTTTT
CASSLRQGRDEKLFF
>TRBD2|TRBV28|TRBJ2-7|16|few
TGTGCCAGCAGTACCCCGAAGCGGGAGTTGTTCTACGAGCAGTACTTC
CASSTPKRELFYEQYF
>TRBD1|TRBV7-8|TRBJ1-2|15|few
TGTGCCAGCAGCCCAGGGGCAGGGGGCGTGGATGGCTACACCTTC
CASSPGAGGVDGYTF
>TRBD2|TRBV5-6|TRBJ2-2|15|-
TGTGCCAGCAGATGGAGCGGGGCCGTCGGCGGGGAGCTGTTTTTT
CASRWSGAVGGELFF
>-|TRBV9|TRBJ2-3|14|-
TGTGCCAGCAGCCCCTCCCCCCCGGGAGATACGCAGTATTTT
CASSPSPPGDTQYF
>-|TRBV27|TRBJ1-5|14|-
TGTGCCAGCAGGGGGGGGTATAGCAATCAGCCCCAGCATTTT
CASRGGYSNQPQHF
>-|TRBV7-8|TRBJ1-2|12|-
TGTGCCAGCAGCCAACAGGGCTATGGCTACACCTTC
CASSQQGYGYTF
>-|TRBV2|TRBJ1-5|16|-
TGTGCCAGCAGTGAGGCTTCGGTCAGGGACAATCAGCCCCAGCATTTT
CASSEASVRDNQPQHF
>-|TRBV6-7|TRBJ2-7|13|-
TGTGCCAGCGTACCGAGGACAAACTACGAGCAGTACTTC
CASVPRTNYEQYF
>TRBD2|TRBV28|TRBJ2-3|17|few
TGTGCCAGCAGACCCCCGGGACTAGCGGTGAGCACAGATACGCAGTATTTT
CASRPPGLAVSTDTQYF
>TRBD2|TRBV2|TRBJ2-7|20|-
TGTGCCAGCAGCGTAGATGCTAGCGGGAGTAGGGGTGGTTCCTCCTACGAGCAGTACTTC
CASSVDASGSRGGSSYEQYF
>-|TRBV2|TRBJ2-3|15|-
TGTGCCAGCAGTGGGGGCGGCAGAAGCACAGATACGCAGTATTTT
CASSGGGRSTDTQYF
>-|TRBV2|TRBJ1-6|14|-
TGTGCCAGCAGTGAACCAGGGAATAATTCACCCCTCCACTTT
CASSEPGNNSPLHF
>TRBD2|TRBV5-1|TRBJ2-5|16|-
TGCGCCAGCAGCTCCACACTAGCGGGAGTACGGGAGACCCAGTACTTC
CASSSTLAGVRETQYF
>-|TRBV7-8|TRBJ2-5|14|few
TGTGCCAGCAGCTCCCGGACTGTTCAGGAGACCCAGTACTTC
CASSSRTVQETQYF
>-|TRBV2|TRBJ2-5|13|-
TGTGCCAGCACCCACAGGAGAGACGAGACCCAGTACTTC
CASTHRRDETQYF
>TRBD2|TRBV29-1|TRBJ2-5|16|-
TGCAGCGTTGACGGGACTAGCGGGAGATACCAAGAGACCCAGTACTTC
CSVDGTSGRYQETQYF
>TRBD1|TRBV2|TRBJ1-6|14|-
TGTGCCAGCAGAGTACAGGGGTATAATTCACCCCTCCACTTT
CASRVQGYNSPLHF
>-|TRBV28|TRBJ2-7|14|-
TGTGCCAGCAGTTTACAGGGTCCCAACTACGAGCAGTACTTC
CASSLQGPNYEQYF
>-|TRBV6-1|TRBJ2-6|16|medium-sized
TGTGCCAGCAGTGAAATGGACAGTTCTGGGGCCAACGTCCTGACTTTC
CASSEMDSSGANVLTF
>TRBD1|TRBV5-1|TRBJ1-5|14|-
TGCGCCAGCAGCGTCGGGACAGCTACAGGGCCCCAGCATTTT
CASSVGTATGPQHF
>-|TRBV18|TRBJ1-4|15|once
TGTGCCAGCTCACCAAATACAGGGAGAAATGAAAAACTGTTTTTT
CASSPNTGRNEKLFF
>TRBD2|TRBV12-5|TRBJ2-1|15|once
TGTGCTAGTGGAGGTGGGACTAGTGGCTACAATGAGCAGTTCTTC
CASGGGTSGYNEQFF
>TRBD2|TRBV6-1|TRBJ2-3|16|-
TGTGCCAGCAGTGGACGACTAGCGGGACGGGTAGATACGCAGTATTTT
CASSGRLAGRVDTQYF
>-|TRBV7-9|TRBJ1-1|14|once
TGTGCCAGCAGCTTGGGGGGTTTTAGCACTGAAGCTTTCTTT
CASSLGGFSTEAFF
>-|TRBV5-1|TRBJ2-7|13|-
TGCGCCAGCAGCTTGTTAGATACCTACGAGCAGTACTTC
CASSLLDTYEQYF
>TRBD1|TRBV7-9|TRBJ1-2|15|once
TGTGCCAGCAGCTTAGAGGGGACAGAGACCTATGGCTACACCTTC
CASSLEGTETYGYTF
>-|TRBV27|TRBJ1-2|14|-
TGTGCCAGCAGTTTATTCGGAAGAGGCTATGGCTACACCTTC
CASSLFGRGYGYTF
>TRBD1|TRBV7-3|TRBJ2-2|18|-
TGTGCCAGCAGCTTAACGGTCGACAGGGTAGAGAACACCGGGGAGCTGTTTTTT
CASSLTVDRVENTGELFF
>TRBD1|TRBV18|TRBJ1-1|18|-
TGTGCCAGCTCACCTAGGAGACAGGGGGACGGAATGAACACTGAAGCTTTCTTT
CASSPRRQGDGMNTEAFF
>-|TRBV11-3|TRBJ1-5|17|-
TGTGCCAGCAGCTTCGCGCCGGGTCCGCCTAACAATCAGCCCCAGCATTTT
CASSFAPGPPNNQPQHF